This T cell receptor beta chain was captured by sequencing in a study of siplizumab effects on memory and regulatory T cells. Whole-study findings and limits: Significantly reduced by siplizumab was the cumulative frequency of alloreactive sequences, namely those traceable to unstimulated CD4+ memory cells. Confirmatory evidence of suppressive function in proliferating siplizumab-culture Tregs was not obtained. Roughly 75-95% of proliferating CD4+ or CD8+ clones lacked a naive or memory phenotype that could be assigned. Both greater diversity than memory cells and a major contribution to the alloresponse seemed to characterize naive T cells.

Concerning this clone: Antigen specificity is unknown.

Sequencing was performed with immunoSEQ multiplex PCR; in TCRdb, only in-frame clones are kept and a portion is missing. Of some 97,000 clones in the sample, 90% to 95% were seen once. The germline V gene encodes CDR1 MDHEN and CDR2 SYDVKM. J lost 1 base, V lost 2 bases, and 6 bases had no gene match. The CDR3 runs to 17 residues. The specimen was Tregs sorted from blood. This receptor was identified in a human donor in good health. J is TRBJ2-2 and V is TRBV28, with 8 nucleotides matching TRBD1. The CDR3 loop reads CASSLRDRSKNTGELFF. CDR3 nucleotide sequence: TGTGCCAGCAGTTTACGGGACAGGTCCAAGAACACCGGGGAGCTGTTTTTT. Full variable domain (rest looked up from reference TRBV28 and TRBJ2-2): DVKVTQSSRYLVKRTGEKVFLECVQDMDHENMFWYRQDPGLGLRLIYFSYDVKMKEKGDIPEGYSVSREKKERFSLILESASTNQTSMYLCASSLRDRSKNTGELFFGEGSRLTVL.